These 28 T cell receptor beta chains were sequenced from one sample in a study of OX40 agonist ivuxolimab in advanced cancers. Sequenced by immunoSEQ multiplex PCR; TCRdb stores in-frame clones only, minus some. The sample holds 60,000 to 90,000 clones, 90% seen once. The sequencing here drew on CD4+ or CD8+ T cells sorted from blood, taken in a trial of the OX40 agonist ivuxolimab. These receptors all come from an adult with an advanced solid tumor such as melanoma, head and neck, liver or kidney cancer.

This clone has a single count. The same CDR3 also results from other DNA sequences found in this sample. The rearrangement links TRBV27 to TRBJ1-5; D remains ambiguous. Germline V gene sequence: CDR1 MNHEY, CDR2 SMNVEV (reference sequence). Trimming stripped 6 bases from V and 6 bases from J, with 9 bases between. The CDR3 sequence is 12 residues long. The CDR3 bases are TGTGCCAGCAGAAGTTGGGGTCAGCCCCAGCATTTT. Protein product: CASRSWGQPQHF.

This clone was counted a single time. V gene TRBV7-9 combines with J gene TRBJ1-4; TRBD1 might be the D (5 bases). V was pared by 1 base and J by 16 bases, with 16 bases between. Per the germline V gene, CDR1 is SEHNR and CDR2 is FQNEAQ (reference sequence). CDR3 length: 13 amino acids. In DNA form, the CDR3 reads TGTGCCAGCAGCTTAGGCGGAGGGACTAGCGCGTTTTTT. Its protein product is CASSLGGGTSAFF.

This chain connects TRBV29-1 to TRBJ2-3; no clear D. Germline V gives CDR1 SQVTM, CDR2 ANQGSEA. The CDR3 is 12 amino acids. With 4 bases removed from V and 6 bases from J, the gap between germline ends came to 11 bases. For the CDR3, the DNA is TGCAGCGTTGGGGCCCAAGTGGATACGCAGTATTTT. This sequence encodes CSVGAQVDTQYF.

The V and J genes are TRBV5-6 and TRBJ2-3; D gene uncertain. V gave up 1 base and J gave up 3 bases, with 9 bases separating them. This CDR3 has 14 residues. CDR1 and CDR2 (germline): SGHDT, YYEEEE. The CDR3 region has the DNA TGTGCCAGCAGCTTGAAAGGGCTTACAGATACGCAGTATTTT. It translates to CASSLKGLTDTQYF.

The rearrangement joins TRBV4-3 to TRBJ1-6, with D perhaps TRBD1 (5 bases). The CDR3 loop spans 14 amino acids. Trimming took off 0 bases at V and 8 bases at J, with 8 bases between the two ends. The V gene's germline CDR1 is LGHNA and CDR2 YSLEER. The CDR3 DNA sequence: TGCGCCAGCAGCCAAGACACGGGGGATTCACCCCTCCACTTT. Protein product: CASSQDTGDSPLHF.

CDR3 sequence: CASSGGTSRETQYF. The CDR3 DNA sequence: TGTGCCAGCAGTGGAGGGACCAGCAGAGAGACCCAGTACTTC. The V call is TRBV28, the J call TRBJ2-5; TRBD2 is a possible D gene (6 bases). Germline loops: CDR1 MDHEN, CDR2 SYDVKM. The CDR3 runs 14 residues. Trimming cost V 5 bases and J 4 bases, with 14 bases left between them.

The chain has TRBV7-2 and TRBJ1-1; D gene ambiguous. CDR1 is SGHTA, CDR2 FQGNSA, per germline. V dropped 5 bases and J dropped 8 bases, with 15 bases sitting between them. The CDR3 loop spans 13 amino acids. In DNA form, the CDR3 reads TGTGCCAGCAGCGAAAGCTTGAAGAGAGAAGCTTTCTTT. This codes for CASSESLKREAFF.

The chain has TRBV5-1 and TRBJ2-2; a possible D gene is TRBD1 (6 bases). Germline V lookup: CDR1 SGHRS, CDR2 YFSETQ. Trimming took 4 bases from V and 0 from J, leaving 13 bases between them. The CDR3 is 16 amino acids. CDR3 sequence reads: CASSRLQGTNTGELFF. The CDR3 DNA reads as TGCGCCAGCAGCAGATTACAGGGTACGAACACCGGGGAGCTGTTTTTT.

CDR3 sequence (DNA): TGCGCCAGCAGCCAAGAGGGACAGTTTAACTATGGCTACACCTTC. As protein: CASSQEGQFNYGYTF. The chain employs TRBV4-3 and TRBJ1-2; 7 bases line up with TRBD1. V was pared by 0 bases and J by 1 base, with 2 bases of the junction left unmatched. Germline V CDR1 and CDR2: LGHNA, YSLEER. This CDR3 contains 15 residues.

The chain joins TRBV27 to TRBJ2-2, with a tentative D call TRBD1 (6 bases). Germline V gene data show CDR1 as MNHEY and CDR2 as SMNVEV (reference sequence). Trimming left V 3 bases short and J 3 bases short, with 11 bases between. There are 15 residues in the CDR3. CDR3 nucleotides: TGTGCCAGCAGTTTGGGGACACACTACACCGGGGAGCTGTTTTTT. It is translated as CASSLGTHYTGELFF.

The rearrangement uses TRBV19 and TRBJ2-3; D is possibly TRBD2 (6 bases). CDR1 is LNHDA, CDR2 SQIVND, per germline (reference sequence). The CDR3 has 16 amino acids. Trimming left V 5 bases short and J 3 bases short, with 18 bases between. DNA of the CDR3: TGTGCCAGTAGTGGGGGACTTTCTATCAGGACAGATACGCAGTATTTT. It codes for CASSGGLSIRTDTQYF.

The rearrangement uses TRBV28 and TRBJ1-5, with D perhaps matching TRBD1 (6 bases). The germline V gene has CDR1 MDHEN and CDR2 SYDVKM. The CDR3 has 15 residues. V lost 6 bases to trimming and J lost 2 bases, with 14 bases between them. The CDR3 DNA sequence: TGTGCCAGCAGGCTCCTAGGGGGAGGCAATCAGCCCCAGCATTTT. As protein: CASRLLGGGNQPQHF.

The V gene is TRBV5-4, the J gene TRBJ2-1; no reliable D call. The CDR3 has 14 residues. Germline CDR1 reads SGHNT; CDR2 reads YYREEE (reference sequence). The germline V and J ends were trimmed by 0 bases and 4 bases, with 8 bases remaining between them. CDR3 nucleotides: TGTGCCAGCAGCTTGGAGGGTACATACAATGAGCAGTTCTTC. Its protein product is CASSLEGTYNEQFF.

This clone showed up just a few times. This sequence joins TRBV5-4 and TRBJ2-5; the D gene could be TRBD1 or TRBD2 (5 bases each). The V end was cut by 6 bases, the J end by 1 base, with 10 bases between. The CDR3 length is 13 residues. Per the germline V gene, CDR1 is SGHNT and CDR2 is YYREEE (reference sequence). The CDR3 region is CASTFGGQETQYF. CDR3 DNA: TGTGCCAGCACCTTTGGGGGCCAAGAGACCCAGTACTTC.

V and J are TRBV29-1 and TRBJ2-7; D is tentatively TRBD1 or TRBD2 (5 bases each). Germline CDR1 reads SQVTM; CDR2 reads ANQGSEA. Deletions cut 6 bases from V and 7 bases from J, with 16 bases between. The CDR3 has 12 residues. CDR3 DNA: TGCAGCGTGGGAGACGAGGGGCGGGAGCAGTACTTC. Residues: CSVGDEGREQYF.

The chain employs TRBV28 and TRBJ1-2; possible D gene TRBD1, 5 bases. Germline V CDR1 and CDR2: MDHEN, SYDVKM. The CDR3 totals 13 residues. V gave up 6 bases and J gave up 7 bases, with 15 bases separating them. CDR3 in amino acids: CASRPGGSGGYTF. The CDR3 bases are TGTGCCAGCAGACCCGGGGGGTCAGGTGGCTACACCTTC.

The genes are TRBV28 and TRBJ1-3; weak D call: TRBD1 (5 bases). Germline CDR1 MDHEN, CDR2 SYDVKM. The V gene lost 6 bases and the J gene lost 2 bases, with 17 bases spanning the gap. This CDR3 comprises 16 residues. CDR3 loop: CASSPPGGSTGNTIYF. In DNA form, the CDR3 reads TGTGCCAGCAGCCCACCCGGGGGGTCTACTGGAAACACCATATATTTT.

The chain joins TRBV7-6 to TRBJ1-4, with no clear D. The V end lost 5 bases, the J end lost 0 bases, and 10 bases lay between the germline ends. Germline CDR1 SGHVS, CDR2 FNYEAQ. The CDR3 totals 15 residues. The CDR3 DNA sequence: TGTGCCAGCAGCACAGCACCCGCAACTAATGAAAAACTGTTTTTT. It codes for CASSTAPATNEKLFF.

The genes are TRBV19 and TRBJ1-2; tentatively, D is TRBD1 (6 bases). The CDR3 length is 15 residues. CDR1 is LNHDA, CDR2 SQIVND, per germline (reference sequence). Trimming pared 0 bases from V and 7 bases from J, leaving 15 bases between. The CDR3 DNA is TGTGCCAGTAGTATAGATCGACAGGCCGTCGGTGGCTACACCTTC. This encodes CASSIDRQAVGGYTF. Using reference TRBV19 and TRBJ1-2 for the parts outside the CDR3, the full variable domain is DGGITQSPKYLFRKEGQNVTLSCEQNLNHDAMYWYRQDPGQGLRLIYYSQIVNDFQKGDIAEGYSVSREKKESFPLTVTSAQKNPTAFYLCASSIDRQAVGGYTFGSGTRLTVV.

This clone was counted once. The chain combines TRBV10-3 with TRBJ1-4; D perhaps matches TRBD1 (5 bases). The germline V gene encodes CDR1 ENHRY and CDR2 SYGVKD. V was pared by 6 bases and J by 4 bases, with 12 bases between. The CDR3 loop spans 14 amino acids. The CDR3 reads CAISGDASNEKLFF. CDR3 sequence (DNA): TGTGCCATCAGCGGGGACGCCAGTAATGAAAAACTGTTTTTT.

The chain has TRBV7-9 and TRBJ1-2; 11 bases are a match to TRBD1. The germline gives CDR1 SEHNR, CDR2 FQNEAQ (reference sequence). The J segment lost 1 base and the V segment lost 5 bases, leaving 6 bases of the junction unmatched. The CDR3 covers 16 residues. The CDR3 protein is CASSPRTGGLNYGYTF. In DNA, the CDR3 is TGTGCCAGCAGCCCTAGGACAGGGGGCCTTAACTATGGCTACACCTTC. Together with reference TRBV7-9 and TRBJ1-2, the CDR3 gives the full variable domain: DTGVSQNPRHKITKRGQNVTFRCDPISEHNRLYWYRQTLGQGPEFLTYFQNEAQLEKSRLLSDRFSAERPKGSFSTLEIQRTEQGDSAMYLCASSPRTGGLNYGYTFGSGTRLTVV.

The chain has TRBV27 and TRBJ2-1; 9 positions match TRBD2. Germline lookup yields CDR1 MNHEY and CDR2 SMNVEV (reference sequence). V lost 7 bases to trimming and J lost 5 bases; unmatched junction nucleotides: 9. This CDR3 has 15 residues. The DNA of the CDR3 is TGTGCCAGCAACCCGCTAGCGGGGAAAAACAATGAGCAGTTCTTC. Translated: CASNPLAGKNNEQFF.

For the CDR3, the DNA is TGTGCCAGCAGCGTAGAGGTTTCAAACTATGGCTACACCTTC. This translates into CASSVEVSNYGYTF. The J gene is TRBJ1-2, the V gene TRBV9, with D unresolved. Trimming pared 0 bases from V and 2 bases from J, leaving 8 bases between. Per germline, CDR1 SGDLS and CDR2 YYNGEE. This CDR3 contains 14 residues.

This clone was detected only once. The rearrangement uses TRBV7-2 and TRBJ2-1; D gene unclear. V shed 4 bases and J shed 4 bases, with 14 bases lying between them. In germline, CDR1 is SGHTA, CDR2 FQGNSA. The CDR3 contains 15 residues. The CDR3, as DNA: TGTGCCAGCAGCTACTCGGCGTCAGCGTACAATGAGCAGTTCTTC. Translation gives CASSYSASAYNEQFF.

DNA of the CDR3: TGTGCCAGCAGCTTGGACAGACGGTCGGACACCGGGGAGCTGTTTTTT. Amino acid sequence: CASSLDRRSDTGELFF. This chain links TRBV5-4 with TRBJ2-2; D not resolved. The CDR3 length is 16 residues. Germline CDR1 and CDR2: SGHNT and YYREEE (reference sequence). The germline V and J ends were trimmed by 0 bases and 3 bases, with 12 bases remaining between them.

The rearrangement joins TRBV28 to TRBJ2-7, with D perhaps being TRBD1 or TRBD2 (5 bases each). The CDR3 runs to 14 residues. The germline V gene encodes CDR1 MDHEN and CDR2 SYDVKM. Between the trimmed V and J ends, which lost 3 bases and 2 bases, there was a span of 11 bases. CDR3 in amino acids: CASSLGVQPYEQYF. The CDR3 nucleotides read TGTGCCAGCAGTTTGGGGGTTCAGCCCTACGAGCAGTACTTC.

V usage is TRBV7-3 and J usage is TRBJ2-5; the match to TRBD1 covers 7 bases. Trimming at V came to 5 bases and at J to 6 bases, leaving 6 bases not matched to a gene. The CDR3 totals 13 residues. The germline gives CDR1 SGHTA, CDR2 FQGTGA. The CDR3 DNA is TGTGCCAGCAGCGAACGACAGGGTCAGACCCAGTACTTC. Its translation is CASSERQGQTQYF. Full variable domain (remainder filled in from reference TRBV7-3 and TRBJ2-5): GAGVSQTPSNKVTEKGKYVELRCDPISGHTALYWYRQSLGQGPEFLIYFQGTGAADDSGLPNDRFFAVRPEGSVSTLKIQRTERGDSAVYLCASSERQGQTQYFGPGTRLLVL.

The CDR3 DNA sequence: TGTGCCAGTAGTACCCGGACAGGGTTTCAGCCCCAGCATTTT. Residues: CASSTRTGFQPQHF. The chain carries TRBV19 and TRBJ1-5; 8 nucleotides align to TRBD1. There are 14 residues in the CDR3. Germline CDR1 is LNHDA and CDR2 is SQIVND (reference sequence). V was clipped by 4 bases and J by 6 bases; unmatched bases: 5.